This is a list of T cell receptor beta chains from one sample in a study of CD8+ T cells in alopecia areata. This table comes from immunoSEQ multiplex PCR, and its TCRdb copy is limited to in-frame clones, with some not included. The sample yields some 170,000 clones, approximately 70% seen once. The input for sequencing was CD8+ T cells sorted from blood, taken at week 0. Receptors were obtained from a human donor with alopecia areata. CDR3s include the opening cysteine and the closing phenylalanine or tryptophan. D genes are given only for firm matches. Only part of the rows carry a size: once, few, many, or a class if the clone is expanded.

d_gene	v_gene	abundance	j_gene	CDR3aa	CDR3nt
TRBD1	TRBV4-2	many	TRBJ2-1	CASRLGTGNNEQFF	TGTGCCAGCAGACTGGGGACAGGGAACAATGAGCAGTTCTTC
NA	TRBV12-5	NA	TRBJ2-2	CASGLVNIGELFF	TGTGCTAGTGGTTTGGTGAACATCGGGGAGCTGTTTTTT
NA	TRBV19	once	TRBJ1-1	CASSIGRPDEAFF	TGTGCCAGTAGTATTGGTCGGCCTGACGAAGCTTTCTTT
NA	TRBV29-1	few	TRBJ1-5	CSVRGTGEVGQPQHF	TGCAGCGTTAGGGGAACGGGGGAGGTAGGTCAGCCCCAGCATTTT
TRBD2	TRBV9	NA	TRBJ2-7	CASNPTGGPYEQYF	TGTGCCAGCAATCCGACGGGGGGACCATACGAGCAGTACTTC
NA	TRBV7-9	once	TRBJ1-4	CASSSASGQTNEKLFF	TGTGCCAGCAGCTCCGCCTCAGGACAGACTAATGAAAAACTGTTTTTT
TRBD1	TRBV7-9	NA	TRBJ2-7	CASSSDRKEQYF	TGTGCCAGCAGCTCGGACAGGAAGGAGCAGTACTTC
NA	TRBV21-1	NA	TRBJ1-5	CASGHQPQHF	TGTGCCAGCGGTCATCAGCCCCAGCATTTT
NA	TRBV27	NA	TRBJ1-1	CASSLSRQGEAFF	TGTGCCAGCAGTTTATCTAGGCAGGGGGAAGCTTTCTTT
TRBD1	TRBV5-1	NA	TRBJ1-1	CASSSGQGNTEAFF	TGCGCCAGCAGCTCGGGACAGGGGAACACTGAAGCTTTCTTT
NA	TRBV6-6	NA	TRBJ2-3	CASSYRDPRTDTQYF	TGTGCCAGCAGTTACCGGGACCCGCGCACAGATACGCAGTATTTT
NA	TRBV29-1	NA	TRBJ2-2	CSVMGRGTGELFF	TGCAGCGTTATGGGGAGAGGCACCGGGGAGCTGTTTTTT
TRBD2	TRBV5-6	NA	TRBJ2-3	CASSLAAGRARTQYF	TGTGCCAGCAGCTTGGCGGCAGGGAGGGCTCGTACGCAGTATTTT
NA	TRBV9	few	TRBJ1-2	CASSPPTQNYGYTF	TGTGCCAGCAGCCCTCCTACGCAGAACTATGGCTACACCTTC
NA	TRBV28	few	TRBJ2-5	CASSFVSVSGETQYF	TGTGCCAGCAGTTTTGTTTCGGTCAGTGGGGAGACCCAGTACTTC
NA	TRBV6-6	NA	TRBJ2-5	CASSYTAGAGETQYF	TGTGCCAGCAGTTACACGGCGGGGGCCGGGGAGACCCAGTACTTC
TRBD2	TRBV7-2	NA	TRBJ2-5	CASSFPGGWETQYF	TGTGCCAGCAGCTTTCCGGGGGGTTGGGAGACCCAGTACTTC
TRBD1	TRBV19	NA	TRBJ1-2	CASSISGGSGENYGYTF	TGTGCCAGTAGTATCTCAGGGGGTTCGGGGGAGAACTATGGCTACACCTTC
TRBD2	TRBV25-1	NA	TRBJ2-3	CASSDSFTSGNTDTQYF	TGTGCCAGCAGTGATTCCTTCACTAGCGGTAACACAGATACGCAGTATTTT
NA	TRBV29-1	NA	TRBJ2-7	CSVADSSYEQYF	TGCAGCGTGGCAGACAGCTCCTACGAGCAGTACTTC
NA	TRBV6-5	NA	TRBJ1-4	CASSTSGALGLFF	TGTGCCAGCAGCACCTCAGGGGCACTAGGACTGTTTTTT
NA	TRBV7-9	NA	TRBJ2-7	CASSATGYYEQYF	TGTGCCAGCAGCGCCACGGGATACTACGAGCAGTACTTC
TRBD1	TRBV7-6	NA	TRBJ1-2	CASSLGGQGHGLNGYTF	TGTGCCAGCAGCTTAGGCGGACAGGGCCATGGGTTAAATGGCTACACCTTC
TRBD2	TRBV2	NA	TRBJ2-1	CASSEGLKGGGSTSYNEQFF	TGTGCCAGCAGTGAAGGCCTGAAGGGCGGGGGGTCCACCTCATACAATGAGCAGTTCTTC
NA	TRBV29-1	few	TRBJ1-2	CSVVNSANYGYTF	TGCAGCGTTGTCAACAGCGCGAACTATGGCTACACCTTC